This TCR beta chain was identified in a study of T cell responses to AZD1222 COVID-19 vaccine. Repertoires were generated with immunoSEQ multiplex PCR, while TCRdb's copy carries only in-frame clones and drops some. The sample includes 130,000 or so clones, approximately 85% of them seen just once. CDR3 length: 15 residues. Germline-derived CDR1 and CDR2 are ENHRY and SYGVKD. J lost 6 bases, V lost 0 bases, and 8 bases had no gene match. The source was peripheral blood, collected on day 0 of AZD1222 vaccination. This chain joins TRBV10-3 and TRBJ2-7; TRBD1 matches 7 bases. The clonotype originates from an adult in good health. The CDR3 nucleotides are TGTGCCATCAGTGAGTCAGAGGGACAGACTGTCGAGCAGTACTTC. Its protein product is CAISESEGQTVEQYF.